Following are 10 T cell receptor beta chains from one sample sequenced in a study of Graves' ophthalmopathy and Graves' hyperthyroidism. Amplification targeted the TCR beta CDR3 regions, with RNA transcripts as the source material. RT-PCR was first run with HTBI primers, then multiplex PCR in a second round. In TCRdb, the multiplex PCR reads were re-called with MiXCR into one record per CDR3 protein. Of roughly 380,000 distinct CDR3 sequences in the sample, about 16% were seen once. Sequences were obtained from peripheral blood. The receptors here all came from a woman aged 18-29 years with stable Graves' hyperthyroidism.

This clonotype was counted ten times or more. The V gene is TRBV5-1, the J gene TRBJ1-1; D unclear. CDR1 is SGHRS, CDR2 YFSETQ, per germline. The ends were cut back, 4 bases at V and 2 bases at J, with 15 bases in the middle. The CDR3 has 15 residues. The CDR3 DNA reads TGCGCCAGCAGCACCGGTCCCGCGGAAAACACTGAAGCTTTCTTT. Encoded protein: CASSTGPAENTEAFF.

The table lists this clonotype with many counts. V is TRBV12-3 or TRBV12-4 and J is TRBJ1-2; D gene unclear. V was trimmed by 2 bases and J by 8 bases, leaving 12 bases between them. The CDR3 is 13 residues long. CDR3 loop: CASSLTTVGGYTF. For the CDR3, the DNA is TGTGCCAGCAGTTTAACGACGGTGGGGGGCTACACCTTC.

This clonotype was seen ten or more times. The CDR3 loop reads CASSIVKGATVNTEAFF. Written as DNA, the CDR3 is TGTGCCAGTAGTATAGTGAAGGGGGCAACAGTGAACACTGAAGCTTTCTTT. The chain recombines TRBV19 with TRBJ1-1, with TRBD1 identical over 7 bases. Germline V gene sequence: CDR1 LNHDA, CDR2 SQIVND (reference sequence). There are 17 residues in the CDR3. V gave up 1 base and J gave up 0 bases; unmatched junction bases: 8.

This clonotype was counted at least ten times. V gene TRBV6-5 combines with J gene TRBJ1-1; D gene ambiguous. The V end lost 0 bases, the J end lost 6 bases, and 14 bases lay between the germline ends. This CDR3 is built from 15 residues. Germline loops: CDR1 MNHEY, CDR2 SVGAGI. The CDR3 region is CASSYSILGSAEAFF. In nucleotides, the CDR3 is TGTGCCAGCAGTTACTCGATTTTGGGGTCCGCTGAAGCTTTCTTT.

This clonotype was observed at least ten times. The chain links TRBV6-2 or TRBV6-3 to TRBJ1-3; a weak D match, TRBD1 (5 bases). V was trimmed by 1 base and J by 0 bases, leaving 10 bases between them. CDR1 MNHEY and CDR2 SVGEGT come from the germline V gene. The CDR3 contains 16 residues. The CDR3 DNA reads TGTGCCAGCAGTTACTTGGGACCGATCTCTGGAAACACCATATATTTT. Its protein product is CASSYLGPISGNTIYF.

The chain carries TRBV28 and TRBJ2-5; 11 nucleotides match TRBD2. The CDR3 loop spans 17 amino acids. Germline V CDR1 and CDR2: MDHEN, SYDVKM. V lost 2 bases to trimming and J lost 4 bases; unmatched junction nucleotides: 9. The CDR3 region is CASSLPAGLAGVETQYF. In DNA form, the CDR3 reads TGTGCCAGCAGTTTACCCGCAGGACTAGCGGGCGTAGAGACCCAGTACTTC. The full variable domain, rest sourced from reference TRBV28 and TRBJ2-5, is DVKVTQSSRYLVKRTGEKVFLECVQDMDHENMFWYRQDPGLGLRLIYFSYDVKMKEKGDIPEGYSVSREKKERFSLILESASTNQTSMYLCASSLPAGLAGVETQYFGPGTRLLVL.

In this sample, this clonotype turned up many times. The CDR3 loop is CASSPRLADTQYF. CDR3 nucleotide sequence: TGTGCCAGTAGTCCGCGGCTAGCAGATACGCAGTATTTT. The V gene is TRBV19, the J gene TRBJ2-3; no reliable D call. The germline V and J ends were trimmed by 5 bases and 4 bases, with 10 bases remaining between them. The CDR3 length is 13 residues. CDR1 and CDR2 (germline): LNHDA, SQIVND (reference sequence).

This clonotype was seen repeatedly, ten times or more. V usage is TRBV24-1 and J usage is TRBJ2-2, with 8 bases matching TRBD1. The CDR3 covers 14 residues. Losses at the gene ends were 9 bases for V and 0 bases for J; bases not matched to a gene: 2. Per the germline V gene, CDR1 is KGHDR and CDR2 is SFDVKD. Here the CDR3 reads CATRDRTNTGELFF. CDR3 DNA: TGTGCCACCCGGGACAGGACGAACACCGGGGAGCTGTTTTTT.

Ten or more counts support this clonotype. The V gene is TRBV3-1, the J gene TRBJ2-5; 8 positions match TRBD2. The J segment lost 5 bases and the V segment lost 5 bases, leaving 7 bases of the junction unmatched. This CDR3 is 14 amino acids long. From germline, CDR1 is LGHDT and CDR2 YNNKEL (reference sequence). CDR3 nucleotide sequence: TGTGCCAGCAGCTACTTAGCGGGGAGGGAGACCCAGTACTTC. Encoded protein: CASSYLAGRETQYF.

This clonotype was seen ten or more times. The chain is built from TRBV12-3 or TRBV12-4 and TRBJ2-5; possible D gene TRBD1, 5 bases. The CDR3 spans 14 residues. Trimming took 1 base from V and 5 from J, leaving 11 bases between them. The CDR3 region has the DNA TGTGCCAGCAGTTTAGTTGGGGCGCGGGAGACCCAGTACTTC. Its translation is CASSLVGARETQYF.